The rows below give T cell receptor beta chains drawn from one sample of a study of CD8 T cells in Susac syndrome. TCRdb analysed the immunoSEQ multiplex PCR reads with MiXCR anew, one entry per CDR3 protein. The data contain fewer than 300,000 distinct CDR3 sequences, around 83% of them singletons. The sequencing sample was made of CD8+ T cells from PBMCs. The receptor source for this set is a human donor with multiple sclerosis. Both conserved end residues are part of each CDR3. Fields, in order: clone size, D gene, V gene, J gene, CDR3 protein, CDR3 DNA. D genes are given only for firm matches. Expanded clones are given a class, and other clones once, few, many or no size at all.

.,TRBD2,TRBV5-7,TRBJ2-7,CASSPVTSGSYEQHF,TGTGCCAGCAGCCCAGTGACTAGCGGGAGCTACGAGCAGCACTTC
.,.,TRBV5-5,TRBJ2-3,CASSLEGQYTDTQYF,TGTGCCAGCAGCTTGGAAGGGCAGTACACAGATACGCAGTATTTT
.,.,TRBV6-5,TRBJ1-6,CASSFLNGLRNSPLHF,TGTGCCAGCAGTTTTCTCAACGGTTTAAGGAATTCACCCCTCCACTTT
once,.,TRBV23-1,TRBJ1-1,CASSQSFAHEAFF,TGCGCCAGCAGTCAATCATTTGCGCATGAAGCTTTCTTT
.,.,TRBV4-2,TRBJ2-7,CASSQKPTGLHQAEQYF,TGTGCCAGCAGCCAAAAGCCGACGGGACTCCACCAGGCCGAGCAGTACTTC
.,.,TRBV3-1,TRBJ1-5,CASSLRTFNGNQPQHF,TGTGCCAGCAGCCTCCGGACATTCAATGGCAATCAGCCCCAGCATTTT
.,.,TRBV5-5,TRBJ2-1,CASSLAAWVEQFF,TGTGCCAGCAGCTTGGCAGCCTGGGTTGAGCAGTTCTTC
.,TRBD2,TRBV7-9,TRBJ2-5,CASSPERLAGKETQYF,TGTGCCAGCAGCCCGGAGCGACTAGCAGGGAAAGAGACCCAGTACTTC
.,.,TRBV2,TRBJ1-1,CASSDSPGSTEAFF,TGTGCCAGCAGTGATAGTCCCGGCAGCACTGAAGCTTTCTTT
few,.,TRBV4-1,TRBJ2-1,CASSPVPDQVGFF,TGCGCCAGCAGCCCCGTACCCGACCAGGTGGGGTTCTTC
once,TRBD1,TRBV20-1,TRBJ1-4,CSARQRGTGSGPNGKLFF,TGCAGTGCCCGACAGAGGGGGACAGGATCTGGTCCTAATGGAAAACTGTTTTTT
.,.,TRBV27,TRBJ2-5,CASSLYREETQYF,TGTGCCAGCAGTTTATATAGGGAAGAGACCCAGTACTTC
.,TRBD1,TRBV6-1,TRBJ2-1,CASSFSARQGHQFF,TGTGCCAGCAGTTTTAGTGCCCGACAGGGTCATCAGTTCTTC
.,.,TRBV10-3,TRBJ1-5,CAIRDWGGNQPQHF,TGTGCCATCCGTGATTGGGGGGGCAATCAGCCCCAGCATTTT
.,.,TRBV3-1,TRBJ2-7,CASSQEGLATYEQYF,TGTGCCAGCAGCCAAGAGGGACTGGCTACCTACGAGCAGTACTTC
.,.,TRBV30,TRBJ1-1,CAWNLGNTEAFF,TGTGCCTGGAATCTGGGGAACACTGAAGCTTTCTTT
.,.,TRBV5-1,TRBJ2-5,CARGRDIKGKTQYF,TGCGCCAGAGGGCGGGACATCAAGGGGAAGACCCAGTACTTC
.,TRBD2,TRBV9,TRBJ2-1,CASSPVIAGRGEQFF,TGTGCCAGCAGCCCGGTGATAGCGGGACGGGGTGAGCAGTTCTTC
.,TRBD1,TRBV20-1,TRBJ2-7,CSARQTGGLSYEQYF,TGCAGTGCTAGGCAGACAGGGGGCTTATCCTACGAGCAGTACTTC
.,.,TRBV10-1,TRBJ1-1,CASSEYAVMNTEAFF,TGCGCCAGCAGTGAATATGCGGTAATGAACACTGAAGCTTTCTTT
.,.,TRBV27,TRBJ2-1,CASSFAGNEQFF,TGTGCCAGCAGTTTTGCAGGGAATGAGCAGTTCTTC
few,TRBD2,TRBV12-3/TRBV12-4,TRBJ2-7,CASSLNPSGRENEQYF,TGTGCCAGCAGTTTAAACCCAAGCGGGAGGGAAAACGAGCAGTACTTC
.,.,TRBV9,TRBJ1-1,CASSAPVRGGNTEAFF,TGTGCCAGCAGCGCACCGGTTCGGGGAGGCAACACTGAAGCTTTCTTT
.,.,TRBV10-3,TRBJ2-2,CAIPSGTGELFF,TGTGCCATCCCATCGGGAACCGGGGAGCTGTTTTTT
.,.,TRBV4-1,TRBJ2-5,CASSHAVGETQYF,TGCGCCAGCAGCCACGCGGTCGGGGAGACCCAGTACTTC
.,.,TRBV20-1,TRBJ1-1,CSAKELGGAGTEAFF,TGCAGTGCTAAGGAGCTAGGGGGTGCAGGCACTGAAGCTTTCTTT
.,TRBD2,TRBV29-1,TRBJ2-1,CSYSGTSGYNEQFF,TGCAGCTACTCCGGGACTAGCGGCTACAATGAGCAGTTCTTC
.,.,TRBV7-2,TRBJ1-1,CASSLGAVGFNEAFF,TGTGCCAGCAGCTTAGGGGCAGTGGGGTTTAATGAAGCTTTCTTT
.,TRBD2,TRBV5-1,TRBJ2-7,CASSLRAGLVIGDEQYF,TGCGCCAGCAGCCTACGTGCGGGACTAGTCATCGGGGACGAGCAGTACTTC
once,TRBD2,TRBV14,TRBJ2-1,CASSQALGSGSIAGFYNEQFF,TGTGCCAGCAGCCAAGCCCTAGGGAGCGGGAGTATCGCGGGGTTCTACAATGAGCAGTTCTTC
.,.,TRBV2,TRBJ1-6,CASSDWLLPPLHF,TGTGCCAGCAGTGATTGGTTACTACCACCCCTCCACTTT
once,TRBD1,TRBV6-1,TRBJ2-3,CASSRQGWSGTDTQYF,TGTGCCAGCAGCAGACAGGGCTGGTCCGGCACAGATACGCAGTATTTT
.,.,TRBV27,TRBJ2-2,CASSLWDSGNTGELFF,TGTGCCAGCAGTTTATGGGATAGCGGAAACACCGGGGAGCTGTTTTTT
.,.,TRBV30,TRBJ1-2,CAWSDDSVYGYTF,TGTGCCTGGAGTGACGACAGCGTCTATGGCTACACCTTC
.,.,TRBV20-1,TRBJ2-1,CSAVGGYNEQFF,TGCAGTGCCGTGGGTGGCTACAATGAGCAGTTCTTC
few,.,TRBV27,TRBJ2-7,CASSLSEGYEQYF,TGTGCCAGCAGTTTATCGGAGGGTTACGAGCAGTACTTC
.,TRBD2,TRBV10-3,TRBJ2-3,CAVSGLAGGGTDTQYF,TGTGCCGTATCGGGACTAGCGGGAGGGGGCACAGATACGCAGTATTTT
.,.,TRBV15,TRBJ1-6,CATSRGGGSSPLHF,TGTGCCACCAGCAGAGGGGGGGGGAGTTCACCCCTCCACTTT
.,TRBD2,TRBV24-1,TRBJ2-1,CATSERTSRAHEQFF,TGTGCCACCAGTGAACGGACTAGTCGGGCTCATGAGCAGTTCTTC
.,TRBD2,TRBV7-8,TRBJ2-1,CASSPKPAGGPVVEFF,TGTGCCAGCAGCCCAAAACCAGCGGGAGGGCCGGTCGTGGAGTTCTTC
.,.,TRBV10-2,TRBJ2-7,CASRDGYEQYF,TGCGCCAGCAGGGACGGCTACGAGCAGTACTTC
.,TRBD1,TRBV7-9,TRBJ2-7,CASRRDSSYEQYF,TGTGCCAGCAGGAGGGACAGCTCCTACGAGCAGTACTTC
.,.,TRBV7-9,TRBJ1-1,CASREIEAFF,TGTGCCAGCAGGGAGATAGAAGCTTTCTTT
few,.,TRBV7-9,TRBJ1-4,CASSRTAEKLFF,TGTGCCAGCAGCCGGACAGCCGAAAAACTGTTTTTT
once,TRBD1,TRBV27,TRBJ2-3,CASSTDRGRSDTQYF,TGTGCCAGCAGTACAGACAGGGGGCGCTCAGATACGCAGTATTTT